These 21 T cell receptor beta chains were all obtained from the same sample, sequenced in a study of T cell repertoires in cytomegalovirus infection (dated by TCRdb to about 2019). The instrument given in TCRdb is Illumina HiSeq 1500. TCRdb took the public reads, trimmed them with fastp at Q25, ran MiXCR for clone calling and kept in-frame beta chains. Every distinct CDR3 protein forms one entry, paired with its most common genes and DNA. This sample comprises fewer than 300,000 distinct CDR3 sequences, about 23% of them detected only once. 11% to 15% of the sample rests with the top ten. Sequencing used PBMCs. These receptors all stem from a human donor in good health (CMV status not recorded). Some clones in this sample may be carry-over from other donors' samples.

In its sample, this clonotype was seen many times. The gene calls are TRBV7-2 and TRBJ2-1; 7 nucleotides match TRBD2. J lost 4 bases, V lost 2 bases, and 5 bases had no gene match. The CDR3 totals 15 residues. The germline V gene has CDR1 SGHTA and CDR2 FQGNSA. CDR3 in DNA: TGTGCCAGCAGCTTAAGGAGCGGGATATACAATGAGCAGTTCTTC. Translation: CASSLRSGIYNEQFF.

The V call is TRBV3-1, the J call TRBJ2-5; TRBD2 matches 8 bases. Looked up from germline, CDR1 is LGHDT and CDR2 is YNNKEL (reference sequence). There are 14 residues in the CDR3. Germline trimming cut 6 bases from V and 5 bases from J; bases unmatched to any gene: 8. The CDR3 region has the DNA TGTGCCAGCAGTCGACTAGCGTCGGGGGAGACCCAGTACTTC. Translation gives CASSRLASGETQYF.

This clonotype was counted ten times or more. The chain has TRBV7-2 and TRBJ2-1; the match to TRBD2 covers 8 bases. J was trimmed by 2 bases and V by 5 bases; bases with no gene match: 11. Germline V CDR1 and CDR2: SGHTA, FQGNSA. CDR3 length equals 17 residues. CDR3 amino acids: CASSPSLAARTYNEQFF. The CDR3 DNA sequence: TGTGCCAGCAGCCCATCACTAGCGGCCAGGACCTACAATGAGCAGTTCTTC.

J is TRBJ2-7 and V is TRBV20-1; D perhaps matches TRBD1 (7 bases). Per the germline V gene, CDR1 is DFQATT and CDR2 is SNEGSKA (reference sequence). Deletions cut 3 bases from V and 4 bases from J, with 10 bases between. There are 12 residues in the CDR3. The CDR3 region is CSAREGQYEQYF. The CDR3 DNA sequence: TGCAGTGCTAGGGAGGGACAGTACGAGCAGTACTTC.

The J gene is TRBJ1-5, the V gene TRBV29-1; the match to TRBD1 covers 10 bases. The CDR3 totals 13 residues. Germline loops: CDR1 SQVTM, CDR2 ANQGSEA. The V segment lost 6 bases and the J segment 11 bases; nucleotides outside the gene matches: 10. CDR3 loop: CSVGGQGLLSQHF. The CDR3 DNA reads as TGCAGCGTGGGGGGACAGGGGCTATTGTCCCAGCATTTT.

A word on this clonotype: One junction end does not reproduce the germline sequence, and a read error may be involved. The genes are TRBV5-1 and TRBJ1-6; no reliable D call. Looked up from germline, CDR1 is SGHRS and CDR2 is YFSETQ. The CDR3 runs 13 residues. The CDR3 sequence: CASSLSYNSPLHF. The CDR3 coding sequence is TGTGCCAGTAGTCTCTCCTATAATTCACCCCTCCACTTT.

This clonotype has just a few counts. The gene calls are TRBV9 and TRBJ2-7, with 7 nucleotides matching TRBD1. The ends lost 3 bases at V and 3 bases at J; junction bases unmatched: 3. This CDR3 has 13 amino acids. Germline V gene sequence: CDR1 SGDLS, CDR2 YYNGEE. The CDR3 bases are TGTGCCAGCAGCGGCCGGGACAGCTACGAGCAGTACTTC. Encoded protein: CASSGRDSYEQYF.

J is TRBJ1-1 and V is TRBV7-9; 7 bases map to TRBD1. Per germline, CDR1 SEHNR and CDR2 FQNEAQ (reference sequence). The CDR3 consists of 16 residues. The trim removed 6 bases at V and 0 bases at J, leaving 10 bases unmatched. The CDR3 sequence: CASSFRQGLMNTEAFF. The CDR3 bases are TGTGCCAGCAGTTTCCGACAGGGCCTAATGAACACTGAAGCTTTCTTT.

The chain is built from TRBV19 and TRBJ2-5; 13 positions agree with TRBD2. The germline V gene has CDR1 LNHDA and CDR2 SQIVND (reference sequence). The CDR3 spans 13 residues. V shed 7 bases, J shed 7 bases, and the junction held 3 bases outside the gene matches. In DNA, the CDR3 is TGTGCCAGTATCGGGACTAGCGGGATGACCCAGTACTTC. Its translation is CASIGTSGMTQYF.

This clonotype was observed a handful of times. The V call is TRBV7-2, the J call TRBJ2-7, with 7 bases identical to TRBD2. This CDR3 contains 13 residues. Germline-derived CDR1 and CDR2 are SGHTA and FQGNSA. V dropped 5 bases and J dropped 7; count of bases not matched to a gene: 8. The CDR3 DNA sequence: TGTGCCAGCAGCCCCCGAACTAGCGCAGAGCAGTACTTC. Its protein product is CASSPRTSAEQYF.

As concerns this clonotype: At one end the junction does not follow the germline gene, possibly because of a read error. The rearrangement links TRBV28 to TRBJ2-7; TRBD1 might be the D (6 bases). This CDR3 is 14 amino acids long. Germline V gene lookup returns CDR1 MDHEN and CDR2 SYDVKM. CDR3 DNA: TGTGCCAGCATCTCTCAGGGGTTTTTCCACGAGCGGTACTTC. This translates into CASISQGFFHERYF.

This clonotype was observed a handful of times. The chain recombines TRBV27 with TRBJ2-2; D uncertain. The CDR3 contains 15 residues. Trimming removed 6 bases from V and 0 bases from J, with 11 bases in between. Germline values: CDR1 MNHEY, CDR2 SMNVEV (reference sequence). The CDR3 region is CASRQAAPNTGELFF. The CDR3 nucleotides are TGTGCCAGCAGACAAGCAGCCCCGAACACCGGGGAGCTGTTTTTT.

The chain carries TRBV14 and TRBJ1-3, with TRBD1 as a possible D gene (6 bases). CDR1 is SGHDN and CDR2 is FVKESK in the germline V gene. Trimming cost V 3 bases and J 0 bases, with 12 bases left between them. This CDR3 has 16 amino acids. CDR3 sequence (DNA): TGTGCCAGCAGCCAGGCCGGGACATCCTCTGGAAACACCATATATTTT. This gives the protein CASSQAGTSSGNTIYF.

At least ten counts were recorded for this clonotype. CDR3 sequence reads: CASSIRGHPYNEQFF. The CDR3 nucleotides are TGTGCCAGTAGTATTCGGGGGCACCCCTACAATGAGCAGTTCTTC. The chain couples TRBV19 to TRBJ2-1; D assignment may be TRBD1 or TRBD2 (6 bases each). Trimming took off 3 bases at V and 2 bases at J, with 11 bases between the two ends. The CDR3 spans 15 residues. The germline gives CDR1 LNHDA, CDR2 SQIVND (reference sequence).

The CDR3 here is CASSQQAVEISYEQYF. Written as DNA, the CDR3 is TGCGCCAGCAGCCAGCAGGCCGTAGAAATCTCCTACGAGCAGTACTTC. This chain uses TRBV4-3 with TRBJ2-7; D remains unclear. Trimming took off 3 bases at V and 0 bases at J, with 15 bases between the two ends. The V gene's germline CDR1 is LGHNA and CDR2 YSLEER. This CDR3 is 16 amino acids long.

The chain employs TRBV10-3 and TRBJ2-3; D unclear. V dropped 8 bases and J dropped 0 bases, with 15 bases sitting between them. Germline V gene sequence: CDR1 ENHRY, CDR2 SYGVKD. The CDR3 covers 15 residues. The CDR3 nucleotides read TGTGCCATCTCCCTAAACCCAGCTAGCACAGATACGCAGTATTTT. Its protein is CAISLNPASTDTQYF.

This clonotype appeared many times. The rearrangement links TRBV10-3 to TRBJ2-5; D is perhaps TRBD1 or TRBD2 (5 bases each). CDR1 ENHRY and CDR2 SYGVKD come from the germline V gene. CDR3 length: 14 residues. Deletions cut 3 bases from V and 1 base from J, with 9 bases between. The CDR3 loop is CAISDPGPQETQYF. DNA for the CDR3: TGTGCCATCAGTGACCCGGGACCCCAAGAGACCCAGTACTTC.

The table lists this clonotype with a few counts. The chain employs TRBV12-3 or TRBV12-4 and TRBJ2-3; 10 bases fit TRBD1. The V segment lost 6 bases and the J segment 5 bases; nucleotides outside the gene matches: 14. The CDR3 sequence is 17 residues long. CDR3 sequence reads: CASRPPPGQGLVDTQYF. As DNA, the CDR3 is TGTGCCAGCAGGCCTCCTCCGGGACAGGGGCTCGTAGATACGCAGTATTTT.

The rearrangement joins TRBV20-1 to TRBJ2-5; TRBD2 agrees at 10 bases. The length of the CDR3 is 15 residues. Germline CDR1 is DFQATT and CDR2 is SNEGSKA (reference sequence). V lost 1 base, J lost 2 bases, and 4 bases stayed unmatched. This chain's CDR3 is CSARASGSGQETQYF. CDR3 coding DNA: TGCAGTGCTAGAGCTAGCGGGAGTGGGCAAGAGACCCAGTACTTC.

This clonotype was observed a few times. Written as DNA, the CDR3 is TGCGCCAGCAGCCAAGAAGGGAGTAAAGGGAGGGGCACTGAAGCTTTCTTT. Protein product: CASSQEGSKGRGTEAFF. The chain uses TRBV4-3 and TRBJ1-1, with D possibly being TRBD1 (5 bases). Germline lookup yields CDR1 LGHNA and CDR2 YSLEER. V gave up 0 bases and J gave up 4 bases, with 18 bases separating them. The CDR3 is 17 residues long.

This clonotype was observed at least ten times. The V call is TRBV7-2, the J call TRBJ2-2; perhaps TRBD1 as D (7 bases). CDR1 is SGHTA, CDR2 FQGNSA, per germline. V lost 4 bases to trimming and J lost 7 bases, with 16 bases between them. The CDR3 is 15 residues long. The CDR3 region is CASSSRQGGHGELFF. In DNA, the CDR3 is TGTGCCAGCAGCTCCAGACAGGGAGGTCACGGGGAGCTGTTTTTT. The entire variable domain, with the rest obtained from reference TRBV7-2 and TRBJ2-2, is as follows: GAGVSQSPSNKVTEKGKDVELRCDPISGHTALYWYRQSLGQGLEFLIYFQGNSAPDKSGLPSDRFSAERTGGSVSTLTIQRTQQEDSAVYLCASSSRQGGHGELFFGEGSRLTVL.